This T cell receptor beta chain was observed in a study of T-cell memory formation after mild COVID-19. This clonotype was detected many times. The antigen remains undetermined. Study results and caveats: Second-wave clones with a day 37 peak had unconfirmed SARS-CoV-2 specificity. CD4+ clones that contracted lay mainly in CM and EM; CD8+ ones lay in EMRA. The finding that pre-infection memory included some responding clones suggested that cross-reactive memory joined.

It was 5'RACE with constant-segment primers that produced the TCR alpha and TCR beta cDNA libraries, which carried sample barcodes and UMIs. TCRdb re-derived calls from the 5' RACE reads in MiXCR, one entry per CDR3 protein. The sample records hundreds of thousands of distinct CDR3 sequences, 15% to 20% being singletons. V was trimmed by 3 bases and J by 8 bases, leaving 13 bases between them. The CDR3 length is 14 residues. The receptor was derived from a man aged 18 to 30 who had mild COVID-19 (a few samples of this study predate the infection). Cell type and time point are not known. Sequencing was performed on PBMCs or a T cell subset sorted from them (not recorded which). The genes are TRBV12-3 or TRBV12-4 and TRBJ1-4; tentative D call: TRBD1 (5 bases). The CDR3, as DNA: TGTGCCAGCAGTTTCCGGCAGGGTAGCGAAAAACTGTTTTTT. Translated, it gives CASSFRQGSEKLFF.